These T cell receptor beta chains were read from a single sample in a study of naive and memory T cell subsets. TCRdb re-analysed the UMI-ligation and nested PCR reads in MiXCR, keeping a single row per CDR3 protein. The table shows about 140,000 distinct CDR3 sequences, with 15% to 25% occurring only once. The specimen was naive CD8+ T cells from blood. The receptors stem from a human donor in good health. Both conserved end residues are part of each CDR3. The D gene is left open where the match is weak. Size values are once, few and many counts, or a class for expanded clones, and some rows have none.

TRBV29-1	-	-	TRBJ2-4	CSVEIQLAKNIQYF	TGCAGCGTTGAGATACAGCTAGCCAAAAACATTCAGTACTTC
TRBV27	-	few	TRBJ2-3	CASSSIIQGGTDTQYF	TGTGCCAGCAGTTCTATCATCCAAGGGGGCACAGATACGCAGTATTTT
TRBV4-2	-	-	TRBJ1-3	CASSQDGPGNTIYF	TGTGCCAGCAGCCAAGACGGACCCGGAAACACCATATATTTT
TRBV7-6	-	-	TRBJ2-7	CASSLHQGWAAAYEQYF	TGTGCCAGCAGCTTACATCAGGGATGGGCGGCCGCCTACGAGCAGTACTTC
TRBV24-1	-	many	TRBJ2-5	CATSDFREDGEETQYF	TGTGCCACCAGTGATTTCAGGGAGGACGGAGAAGAGACCCAGTACTTC
TRBV11-1	-	-	TRBJ2-1	CASSSQPYQSSYNEQFF	TGTGCCAGCAGCTCCCAACCCTACCAGTCCTCCTACAATGAGCAGTTCTTC
TRBV27	-	-	TRBJ1-5	CASSFQGRGQPQHF	TGTGCCAGCAGCTTCCAAGGGAGGGGTCAGCCCCAGCATTTT
TRBV12-3/TRBV12-4	-	few	TRBJ2-5	CASSFLSVVETQYF	TGTGCCAGCAGTTTCCTGAGCGTGGTCGAGACCCAGTACTTC
TRBV12-3/TRBV12-4	-	-	TRBJ2-7	CASSSGPNYEQYF	TGTGCCAGCAGTTCGGGCCCAAACTACGAGCAGTACTTC
TRBV7-9	-	many	TRBJ2-7	CASSLALSAHEQYF	TGTGCCAGCAGCTTAGCGCTCTCGGCACACGAGCAGTACTTC
TRBV12-5	-	few	TRBJ2-2	CASGFSREYDTGELFF	TGTGCTAGTGGTTTTTCCAGGGAGTACGACACCGGGGAGCTGTTTTTT
TRBV29-1	TRBD1	few	TRBJ2-5	CSVEEQGAGETQYF	TGCAGCGTTGAGGAACAGGGGGCTGGGGAGACCCAGTACTTC
TRBV6-1	-	-	TRBJ2-7	CASSDRGGTYEQYF	TGTGCCAGCAGTGACAGGGGGGGGACCTACGAGCAGTACTTC
TRBV12-3/TRBV12-4	TRBD1	many	TRBJ2-7	CASSLGDSSYEQYF	TGTGCCAGCAGCCTAGGGGACAGCTCCTACGAGCAGTACTTC
TRBV6-5	TRBD1	-	TRBJ2-7	CASSRTGFEQYF	TGTGCCAGCAGTCGGACAGGGTTCGAGCAGTACTTC
TRBV20-1	TRBD2	-	TRBJ2-5	CSARDPSRLAGVVETQYF	TGCAGTGCTAGAGACCCCTCCCGACTAGCGGGAGTCGTAGAGACCCAGTACTTC
TRBV5-1	-	-	TRBJ1-1	CASRLHRDSLNTEAFF	TGCGCCAGCAGGCTCCACAGGGACTCATTGAACACTGAAGCTTTCTTT
TRBV27	-	-	TRBJ1-2	CASSLSGLDYGYTF	TGTGCCAGCAGTTTATCAGGGCTGGACTATGGCTACACCTTC
TRBV4-3	-	few	TRBJ1-4	CASSHYQGGVEKLFF	TGCGCCAGCAGCCACTATCAGGGTGGAGTTGAAAAACTGTTTTTT
TRBV7-9	-	-	TRBJ2-3	CASRGNTDTQYF	TGTGCCAGCAGGGGGAACACAGATACGCAGTATTTT
TRBV6-2/TRBV6-3	TRBD2	few	TRBJ2-7	CASGLAGGPYEQYF	TGTGCCAGCGGTCTAGCGGGAGGGCCCTACGAGCAGTACTTC
TRBV20-1	TRBD2	-	TRBJ2-7	CSARSSGSYEQYF	TGCAGTGCTAGATCTAGCGGGAGTTACGAGCAGTACTTC
TRBV27	-	-	TRBJ1-5	CASSQRNLQGIGNQPQHF	TGTGCCAGCAGCCAACGAAATTTACAGGGAATCGGAAATCAGCCCCAGCATTTT
TRBV6-2/TRBV6-3	-	-	TRBJ2-1	CASSYSGDGISYNEQFF	TGTGCCAGCAGTTACTCGGGGGACGGGATCTCCTACAATGAGCAGTTCTTC
TRBV30	-	-	TRBJ2-1	CAWEGAYNEQFF	TGTGCCTGGGAGGGGGCCTACAATGAGCAGTTCTTC
TRBV2	TRBD2	-	TRBJ2-1	CASSEGMGLISLF	TGTGCCAGCAGTGAAGGAATGGGACTAATAAGCCTCTTC
TRBV6-1	-	-	TRBJ1-5	CASSEERYSNQPQHF	TGTGCCAGCAGTGAGGAGAGATATAGCAATCAGCCCCAGCATTTT
TRBV7-9	-	-	TRBJ2-7	CASSLDSVEQYF	TGTGCCAGCAGCTTAGATAGTGTGGAGCAGTACTTC
TRBV14	TRBD2	-	TRBJ2-3	CASSQDLADTDTQYF	TGTGCCAGCAGCCAAGATCTAGCGGATACAGATACGCAGTATTTT
TRBV27	-	-	TRBJ1-2	CATRDPHGYTF	TGTGCCACCAGGGATCCACATGGCTACACCTTC
TRBV3-1	-	-	TRBJ2-1	CASSQLGTNNGNEQFF	TGTGCCAGCAGTCAATTGGGGACCAACAATGGGAATGAGCAGTTCTTC
TRBV7-2	-	few	TRBJ2-6	CASSPSRDAISGANVLTF	TGTGCCAGCAGCCCATCCCGGGACGCAATCTCTGGGGCCAACGTCCTGACTTTC
TRBV12-3/TRBV12-4	TRBD1	-	TRBJ1-2	CASSSGTGGDYGYTF	TGTGCCAGCAGCTCCGGGACAGGGGGCGATTATGGCTACACCTTC
TRBV6-1	-	-	TRBJ1-1	CASSDWGDTEAFF	TGTGCCAGCAGTGATTGGGGAGACACTGAAGCTTTCTTT
TRBV4-1	-	few	TRBJ1-3	CASSTYPGGNTIYF	TGCGCCAGCAGCACATATCCCGGGGGAAACACCATATATTTT
TRBV10-3	-	few	TRBJ2-3	CAISESDPQYF	TGTGCCATCAGTGAGTCAGACCCGCAGTATTTT
TRBV7-8	-	-	TRBJ2-1	CASSLLGFTYNEQFF	TGTGCCAGCAGCTTACTGGGATTTACCTACAATGAGCAGTTCTTC
TRBV29-1	-	-	TRBJ2-5	CSVETPGIPQETQYF	TGCAGCGTTGAAACTCCAGGGATCCCCCAGGAGACCCAGTACTTC
TRBV19	TRBD1	few	TRBJ1-4	CATGDLTGTELNEKLFF	TGTGCCACGGGCGACCTGACAGGGACCGAGCTTAATGAAAAACTGTTTTTT
TRBV27	TRBD1	-	TRBJ2-7	CASSLGGQGMYEQYF	TGTGCCAGCAGTTTAGGGGGACAGGGAATGTACGAGCAGTACTTC
TRBV7-6	TRBD2	-	TRBJ2-1	CANSLDSAGGSTNEQFF	TGTGCCAACAGCTTAGATTCGGCGGGAGGATCTACAAATGAGCAGTTCTTC
TRBV12-3/TRBV12-4	TRBD1	few	TRBJ1-5	CASSPTGGGNQPQHF	TGTGCCAGCAGTCCGACAGGGGGTGGCAATCAGCCCCAGCATTTT
TRBV29-1	-	few	TRBJ1-2	CSVEVRGDGYTF	TGCAGCGTTGAGGTCCGGGGGGATGGCTACACCTTC
TRBV13	-	-	TRBJ2-7	CASSLDQGRYEQYF	TGTGCCAGCAGCTTAGATCAGGGCAGGTACGAGCAGTACTTC
TRBV5-6	-	-	TRBJ2-7	CASSLPDGSYEQYF	TGTGCCAGCAGCTTGCCTGACGGCTCCTACGAGCAGTACTTC
TRBV6-5	TRBD2	once	TRBJ2-1	CASTAGVHEQFF	TGTGCCAGCACTGCGGGAGTCCATGAGCAGTTCTTC
TRBV4-1	TRBD1	-	TRBJ2-1	CASSQESGTGPYNEQFF	TGCGCCAGCAGCCAAGAATCGGGGACAGGACCCTACAATGAGCAGTTCTTC
TRBV27	TRBD2	-	TRBJ2-1	CASSFNPGLAHNEQFF	TGTGCCAGCAGTTTCAATCCGGGACTAGCACACAATGAGCAGTTCTTC
TRBV7-9	TRBD1	-	TRBJ2-1	CASSPIRTGQRSYNEQFF	TGTGCCAGCAGCCCAATAAGGACAGGGCAAAGGTCCTACAATGAGCAGTTCTTC
TRBV5-1	TRBD2	-	TRBJ2-7	CASSLVPTSGRTYEQYF	TGCGCCAGCAGCTTGGTCCCCACTAGCGGGAGGACCTACGAGCAGTACTTC
TRBV7-3	TRBD1	few	TRBJ1-6	CASSEQGVNSPLHF	TGTGCCAGCAGCGAGCAGGGGGTTAATTCACCCCTCCACTTT
TRBV2	-	few	TRBJ2-2	CASSEDSDPNTGELFF	TGTGCCAGCAGTGAGGACAGCGACCCAAACACCGGGGAGCTGTTTTTT
TRBV27	-	-	TRBJ2-5	CASSSFRDPGLETQYF	TGTGCCAGCAGTTCCTTTCGGGACCCCGGGCTCGAGACCCAGTACTTC
TRBV6-5	TRBD1	-	TRBJ1-1	CASTNTGGWTEAFF	TGTGCCAGCACCAACACAGGGGGATGGACTGAAGCTTTCTTT
TRBV2	-	few	TRBJ1-5	CASGFGQGRQPQHF	TGTGCCAGCGGCTTCGGGCAGGGTCGGCAGCCCCAGCATTTT